This T cell receptor beta chain was identified in a study of CXCR3-negative and CXCR3-positive naive CD8 T cells. Study summary: Total TRB output reached 110 million to 150 million reads, about 1.5 +/- 0.3 million per library. Findings and limits, study-wide: Sequencing showed both naive subsets with comparably high diversity, and memory CD8+ cells much lower. Unlike memory cells, which differed, naive CXCR3-negative and CXCR3-positive cells had similar TRBV-TRBJ usage. Hydrophobicity was higher for TRB CDR3s found in CXCR3-positive naive cells than in CXCR3-negative naive cells.

In regard to this clonotype: What it recognizes is unknown.

cDNA libraries for TRB were generated by 5' RACE incorporating UMI labels. Reanalyzing the 5' RACE reads, TCRdb keeps one entry per CDR3 protein, without DNA. Seen in this sample are about 110,000 distinct CDR3 sequences; the ten most common clones hold roughly 0.38%. This CDR3 contains 14 residues. The chain is built from TRBV12-3 or TRBV12-4 and TRBJ2-7; TCRdb names TRBD1, which stays unverified in the absence of DNA. Sequencing used naive CXCR3+ CD8+ T cells from blood. The subset denotes: CD45RO-CCR7+CD27+CD95- naive CD8+ T cells expressing CXCR3 (TNR3+). The clonotype comes from a human donor in good health. Some clones in this sample may be carry-over from other donors' samples. The CDR3 sequence: CASSLMGGGYEQYF.